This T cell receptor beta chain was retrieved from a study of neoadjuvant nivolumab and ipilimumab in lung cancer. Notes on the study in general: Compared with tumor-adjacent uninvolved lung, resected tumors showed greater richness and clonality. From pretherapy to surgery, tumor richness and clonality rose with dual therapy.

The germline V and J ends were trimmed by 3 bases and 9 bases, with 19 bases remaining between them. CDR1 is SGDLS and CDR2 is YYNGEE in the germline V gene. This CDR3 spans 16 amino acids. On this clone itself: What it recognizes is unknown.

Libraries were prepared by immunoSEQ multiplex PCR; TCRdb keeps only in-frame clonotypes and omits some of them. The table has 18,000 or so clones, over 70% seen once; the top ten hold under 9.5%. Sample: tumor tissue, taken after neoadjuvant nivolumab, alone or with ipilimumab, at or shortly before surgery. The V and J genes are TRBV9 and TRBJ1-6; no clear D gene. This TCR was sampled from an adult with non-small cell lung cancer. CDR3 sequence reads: CASSASETVRGSPLHF. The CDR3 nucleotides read TGTGCCAGCAGCGCGTCCGAGACGGTCCGGGGTTCACCCCTCCACTTT.